The T cell receptor beta chain under discussion was sequenced for a study of T cell repertoires in cytomegalovirus infection. Study context: Evidence of both CMV infection and a matching HLA type came from public TCR beta signatures.

TCRdb re-analysed the reads in MiXCR, keeping a single row per CDR3 protein. The sample has around 530,000 distinct CDR3 sequences, 15% to 20% seen once; the top ten hold 20% to 30%. The TCR comes from a human donor in good health (CMV status not recorded). Some clones in this sample may be carry-over from other donors' samples. Sequenced material: CD8+ T cells from PBMCs.

CDR3: CASSLSSFNQPQHF. CDR3 sequence (DNA): TGTGCCAGCAGTTTATCCAGCTTTAATCAGCCCCAGCATTTT. V gene TRBV27 combines with J gene TRBJ1-5; D gene ambiguous. V lost 0 bases and J lost 4, with 7 bases in between. Germline CDR1 reads MNHEY; CDR2 reads SMNVEV (reference sequence). The CDR3 runs to 14 residues.